The 21 T cell receptor beta chains below all came from one sample that was sequenced in a study of blood T cell repertoires in COVID-19. Only in-frame clones appear in the TCRdb table, and some are missing; sequencing was by immunoSEQ multiplex PCR. This table holds about 71,000 clones, 86% found once. Sequencing was done on a sample of peripheral blood. The receptors here all came from a man younger than 45 with acute or convalescent COVID-19.

This chain uses TRBV10-1 with TRBJ2-5, with a possible D match to TRBD2 (6 bases). The CDR3 length is 15 residues. With 6 bases removed from V and 5 bases from J, the gap between germline ends came to 19 bases. Germline V gene data show CDR1 as WNHNN and CDR2 as SYGVQD (reference sequence). CDR3 in amino acids: CASSPNKGGVETQYF. CDR3 DNA: TGCGCCAGCAGCCCTAACAAAGGAGGGGTCGAGACCCAGTACTTC.

V and J are TRBV19 and TRBJ2-3; TRBD2 matches at 7 bases. The V and J ends lost 1 base and 0 bases, in that order; junction bases with no gene match: 4. Germline loops: CDR1 LNHDA, CDR2 SQIVND (reference sequence). The CDR3 is made up of 16 amino acids. CDR3 in amino acids: CASSIGGGSSTDTQYF. The DNA of the CDR3 is TGTGCCAGTAGTATAGGGGGGGGGAGCAGCACAGATACGCAGTATTTT.

The chain links TRBV7-2 to TRBJ1-1; no reliable D call. Trimming removed 2 bases from V and 0 bases from J, with 7 bases in between. Germline CDR1 is SGHTA and CDR2 is FQGNSA. The CDR3 covers 14 residues. CDR3 protein: CASSLMSVNTEAFF. The CDR3 DNA is TGTGCCAGCAGCTTAATGTCCGTGAACACTGAAGCTTTCTTT.

In this sample, this clone turned up a few times. The chain couples TRBV19 to TRBJ1-2; 8 bases match TRBD1. CDR3 length: 14 amino acids. Losses at the gene ends were 8 bases for V and 1 base for J; bases not matched to a gene: 6. In germline, CDR1 is LNHDA, CDR2 SQIVND (reference sequence). CDR3 nucleotides: TGTGCCAGTTACACAGGGGGTATTAACTATGGCTACACCTTC. Protein product: CASYTGGINYGYTF.

This clone has a handful of counts. The rearrangement uses TRBV3-1 (or the pseudogene TRBV3-2) and TRBJ1-1, with D perhaps TRBD1 (5 bases). Germline V gene data show CDR1 as LGHDT and CDR2 as YNNKEL (reference sequence). V lost 2 bases and J lost 1, with 8 bases in between. The CDR3 consists of 14 residues. This CDR3 is CASSQRTPNTEAFF. The DNA of the CDR3 is TGTGCCAGCAGCCAACGGACACCGAACACTGAAGCTTTCTTT.

The gene calls are TRBV9 and TRBJ2-7; TRBD1 matches at 10 bases. V trimming: 1 base; J trimming: 5 bases; junction bases outside the gene matches: 3. The CDR3 spans 14 residues. Germline V gives CDR1 SGDLS, CDR2 YYNGEE. The CDR3 DNA follows: TGTGCCAGCAGCGTAAGAGGGACAGGGGACGAGCAGTACTTC. This codes for CASSVRGTGDEQYF.

A few counts support this clone. The chain employs TRBV2 and TRBJ1-5; D gene unclear. V shed 7 bases and J shed 2 bases, with 12 bases lying between them. Germline V gene sequence: CDR1 SNHLY, CDR2 FYNNEI. The CDR3 extends over 14 amino acids. The CDR3 DNA follows: TGTGCCAGCACCACGGAGGGAGGCAATCAGCCCCAGCATTTT. This encodes CASTTEGGNQPQHF. The variable domain in full, completed from reference TRBV2 and TRBJ1-5, reads EPEVTQTPSHQVTQMGQEVILRCVPISNHLYFYWYRQILGQKVEFLVSFYNNEISEKSEIFDDQFSVERPDGSNFTLKIRSTKLEDSAMYFCASTTEGGNQPQHFGDGTRLSIL.

The V and J genes are TRBV5-4 and TRBJ1-2; no clear D. The V gene's germline CDR1 is SGHNT and CDR2 YYREEE (reference sequence). CDR3 length: 14 amino acids. Trimming shortened V by 5 bases and J by 0 bases, and 11 bases separated the two germline ends. Here the CDR3 reads CASSSGPTNYGYTF. DNA of the CDR3: TGTGCCAGCAGTAGCGGGCCTACTAACTATGGCTACACCTTC.

The V call is TRBV27, the J call TRBJ2-1, with D hard to call. CDR1 and CDR2 (germline): MNHEY, SMNVEV (reference sequence). The germline V and J ends were trimmed by 2 bases and 2 bases, with 7 bases remaining between them. CDR3 length: 14 residues. CDR3 DNA sequence: TGTGCCAGCAGTTTAATAGTCCCCTACAATGAGCAGTTCTTC. It encodes CASSLIVPYNEQFF.

In its sample, this clone was seen a few times. This chain joins TRBV2 and TRBJ2-7, with a weak D call TRBD1 (6 bases). Between the trimmed V and J ends, which lost 5 bases and 5 bases, there was a span of 13 bases. Looked up from germline, CDR1 is SNHLY and CDR2 is FYNNEI. The CDR3 extends over 13 amino acids. The CDR3 reads CASSIDQGNEQYV. Written as DNA, the CDR3 is TGTGCCAGCAGTATTGACCAGGGGAACGAGCAGTACGTC.

The chain carries TRBV2 and TRBJ1-2; 8 bases are a match to TRBD1. With V trimmed by 6 bases and J by 1 base, 10 bases remained unmatched. The germline gives CDR1 SNHLY, CDR2 FYNNEI. This CDR3 has 16 amino acids. In DNA, the CDR3 is TGTGCCAGCAGATACCTACAGGGGGGCCATAACTATGGCTACACCTTC. It specifies CASRYLQGGHNYGYTF.

The chain carries TRBV5-1 and TRBJ1-5; D remains ambiguous. The CDR3 length is 13 residues. Trimming took 4 bases from V and 7 from J, leaving 12 bases between them. Germline CDR1 reads SGHRS; CDR2 reads YFSETQ. The CDR3 here is CASSLDDGQPQHF. As DNA, the CDR3 is TGCGCCAGCAGCCTGGACGATGGCCAGCCCCAGCATTTT.

The chain recombines TRBV6-2 or TRBV6-3 with TRBJ2-3, with 8 bases matching TRBD2. CDR1 is MNHEY and CDR2 is SVGEGT in the germline V gene. CDR3 length equals 17 residues. Unmatched junction bases numbered 5, after V lost 0 bases and J lost 0 bases. As DNA, the CDR3 is TGTGCCAGCAGTTACTCGTTAGCGGGGTTTAGCACAGATACGCAGTATTTT. It specifies CASSYSLAGFSTDTQYF.

This rearrangement joins TRBV6-5 to TRBJ1-2; no firm D call. The V gene's germline CDR1 is MNHEY and CDR2 SVGAGI. The CDR3 totals 14 residues. V was clipped by 0 bases and J by 4 bases, with 9 bases between them. The CDR3 sequence: CASSYSGRFYGYTF. CDR3 nucleotides: TGTGCCAGCAGTTACTCGGGCCGATTCTATGGCTACACCTTC.

The chain uses TRBV5-8 and TRBJ2-7; 9 bases are a match to TRBD1. Losses at the gene ends were 0 bases for V and 1 base for J; bases not matched to a gene: 5. The CDR3 contains 16 residues. The V gene's germline CDR1 is SGHTS and CDR2 YDEGEE. The CDR3 loop is CASSLDYGTGSYEQYF. The CDR3 nucleotides are TGTGCCAGCAGCTTGGATTACGGGACAGGGTCCTACGAGCAGTACTTC.

This chain connects TRBV7-2 to TRBJ2-7; the D gene is possibly TRBD1 (5 bases). Germline lookup yields CDR1 SGHTA and CDR2 FQGNSA. This CDR3 is 15 amino acids long. V lost 5 bases to trimming and J lost 2 bases, with 16 bases between them. The CDR3 region is CASSLAPAGTYEQYF. CDR3 bases: TGTGCCAGCAGCCTCGCGCCCGCAGGGACCTACGAGCAGTACTTC.

This clone came up a few times. The chain couples TRBV2 to TRBJ1-6, with TRBD1 identical over 7 bases. The CDR3 runs 14 residues. Germline V gives CDR1 SNHLY, CDR2 FYNNEI. V trimming: 10 bases; J trimming: 10 bases; junction bases outside the gene matches: 13. CDR3 DNA sequence: TGTGCCACCACACCCGGGACAGAACGATCACCCCTCCACTTT. This encodes CATTPGTERSPLHF.

The genes are TRBV6-5 and TRBJ1-4; D unresolved. Germline V CDR1 and CDR2: MNHEY, SVGAGI. This CDR3 comprises 11 residues. Trimming cost V 7 bases and J 8 bases, with 8 bases left between them. The CDR3 sequence: CASTGREKLFF. Written as DNA, the CDR3 is TGTGCCAGCACGGGTCGGGAAAAACTGTTTTTT.

This chain links TRBV5-4 with TRBJ2-3; 12 bases fit TRBD2. Per the germline V gene, CDR1 is SGHNT and CDR2 is YYREEE (reference sequence). CDR3 length: 16 amino acids. V shed 4 bases, J shed 6 bases, and the junction held 9 bases outside the gene matches. The CDR3 nucleotides are TGTGCCAGCAGCCCCGCGTCTAGCGGGGGGGCCGATACGCAGTATTTT. Amino acids: CASSPASSGGADTQYF.

V and J are TRBV12-3 or TRBV12-4 and TRBJ1-2; no clear D. This CDR3 is 13 amino acids long. Trimming took off 2 bases at V and 8 bases at J, with 12 bases between the two ends. CDR3 in DNA: TGTGCCAGCAGTTTATCGGGTACCAAGGGCTACACCTTC. Translated: CASSLSGTKGYTF.

The rearrangement joins TRBV6-5 to TRBJ2-2; D not resolved. Germline V gene sequence: CDR1 MNHEY, CDR2 SVGAGI. The CDR3 consists of 13 residues. The V gene lost 3 bases and the J gene lost 5 bases, with 7 bases spanning the gap. The CDR3 protein is CASSYRRTGELFF. CDR3 DNA: TGTGCCAGCAGTTATCGGAGAACCGGGGAGCTGTTTTTT.